This T cell receptor (beta chain) was sequenced during a study of T cell responses to AZD1222 COVID-19 vaccine. Of note for this clone: Its target is not known.

Findings and caveats of the study: Spike-wide vaccine-associated CD4 TCRs dominated at 160-218 and 743-854.

Pooling was applied to second doses at about 4 or about 12 weeks. The CDR3 is made up of 18 amino acids. The method was immunoSEQ multiplex PCR; TCRdb's version includes in-frame clones alone and lacks a portion of them. The table shows roughly 170,000 clones, with under 95% occurring only once. This clonotype originated in an adult who received the AZD1222 COVID-19 vaccine. Sequenced material: peripheral blood, taken 28 days after the second AZD1222 dose. The chain links TRBV21-1 to TRBJ2-7; the table's D gene call, TRBD2, was not cross checked with the DNA. TRBV21-1 is annotated as a pseudogene. CDR3 region: CANSKETVQRSCSYEQYF. In DNA form, the CDR3 reads TGTGCCAACAGCAAAGAAACGGTTCAGCGTAGTTGTTCCTACGAGCAGTACTTC.